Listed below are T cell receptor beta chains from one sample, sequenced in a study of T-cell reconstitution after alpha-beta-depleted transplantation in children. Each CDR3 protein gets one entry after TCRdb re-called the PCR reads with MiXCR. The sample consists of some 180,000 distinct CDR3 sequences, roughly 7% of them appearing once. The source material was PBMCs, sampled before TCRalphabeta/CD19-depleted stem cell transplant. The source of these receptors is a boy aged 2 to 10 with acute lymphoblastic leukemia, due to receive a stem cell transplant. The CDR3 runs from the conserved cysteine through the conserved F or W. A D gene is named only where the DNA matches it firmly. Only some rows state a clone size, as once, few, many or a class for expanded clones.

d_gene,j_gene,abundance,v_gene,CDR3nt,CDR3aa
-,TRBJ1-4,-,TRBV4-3,TGCGCCAGCAGCCAGGATAGGGCGACGAGGAGTGAAAAACTGTTTTTT,CASSQDRATRSEKLFF
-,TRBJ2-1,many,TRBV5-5,TGTGCCAGCAAAATCTATGGGGGGGAGCAGTTCTTC,CASKIYGGEQFF
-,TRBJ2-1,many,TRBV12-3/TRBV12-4,TGTGCCAGCAGTTTAGGCCTGGGGGAGTTCTTC,CASSLGLGEFF
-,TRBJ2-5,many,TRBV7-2,TGTGCCAGCAGCTTAGTGGGCCAGCCCCAAGAGACCCAGTACTTC,CASSLVGQPQETQYF
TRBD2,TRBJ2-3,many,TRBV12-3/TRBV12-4,TGTGCCAGCAGTCTAGGGACTACGGTGCCCGGAGATACGCAGTATTTT,CASSLGTTVPGDTQYF
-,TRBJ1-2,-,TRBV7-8,TGTGCCAGCAGCTTGTGGGGGGCTAACTATGGCTACACCTTC,CASSLWGANYGYTF
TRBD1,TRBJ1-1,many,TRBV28,TGTGCCAGCATCTTGGGGAACAGGGGTGAAGCTTTCTTT,CASILGNRGEAFF
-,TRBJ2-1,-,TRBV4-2,TGTGCCAGCAGCCCGTCGCTGGGGGCCGGCGATGAGCAGTTCTTC,CASSPSLGAGDEQFF
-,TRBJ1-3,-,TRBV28,TGTGCCAGCATTTTATCGTTAGGGGTCTCTGGAAACACCATATATTTT,CASILSLGVSGNTIYF
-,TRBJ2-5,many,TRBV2,TGTGCCAGCAGGAACAGGATCCAAGAGACCCAGTACTTC,CASRNRIQETQYF
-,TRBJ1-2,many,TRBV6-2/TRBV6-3,TGTGCCAGCAGATGGGCCACATCCAGCGGCTACACCTTC,CASRWATSSGYTF
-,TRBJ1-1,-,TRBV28,TGTGCCAGCCGTGCAATCCAACGGTCAGCTTTCTTT,CASRAIQRSAFF
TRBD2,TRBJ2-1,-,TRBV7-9,TGTGCCAGCAGCTCGATATCCTCTCCACTAGCGGGCAATGAGCAGTTCTTC,CASSSISSPLAGNEQFF
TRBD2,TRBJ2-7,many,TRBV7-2,TGTGCCAGCAGCTTAGGGCTCGCGGGGGAGACCTACGAGCAGTACTTC,CASSLGLAGETYEQYF
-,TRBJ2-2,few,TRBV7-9,TGTGCCAGCAGCGATCCAGGCACGAACACCGGGGAGCTGTTTTTT,CASSDPGTNTGELFF
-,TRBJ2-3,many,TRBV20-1,TGCAGTGCTACCCCCTGGGGGCTCTCCCTCACAGATACGCAGTATTTT,CSATPWGLSLTDTQYF
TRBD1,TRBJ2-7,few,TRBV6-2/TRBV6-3,TGTGCCAGCAGCCGACCCCCTGGACAGGGTCACGAGCAGTACTTC,CASSRPPGQGHEQYF
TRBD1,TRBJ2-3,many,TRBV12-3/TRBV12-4,TGTGCCAGCAGTCGGACAGGGGGAACAGATACGCAGTATTTT,CASSRTGGTDTQYF
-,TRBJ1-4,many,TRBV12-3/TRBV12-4,TGTGCCAGCAGTTTTATCCCCCGAGAAAAACTGTTTTTT,CASSFIPREKLFF
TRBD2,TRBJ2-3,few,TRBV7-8,TGTGCCAGCTCAGGTACTAGCGGGGTACCCACAGATACGCAGTATTTT,CASSGTSGVPTDTQYF
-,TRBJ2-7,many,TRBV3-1,TGTGCCAGCAGCCAAGTTAGGCAGTCCGAGCAGTACTTC,CASSQVRQSEQYF
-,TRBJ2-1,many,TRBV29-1,TGCAGCGTCGAAAGGACAAGCAGCTTCAATGAGCAGTTCTTC,CSVERTSSFNEQFF
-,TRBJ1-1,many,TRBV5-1,TGCGCCAGCAGCTTGGGGGGGGACACTGAAGCTTTCTTT,CASSLGGDTEAFF
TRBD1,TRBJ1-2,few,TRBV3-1,TGTGCCAGCAGCCCGAGACAGGGGGGCTATGGCTACACCTTC,CASSPRQGGYGYTF
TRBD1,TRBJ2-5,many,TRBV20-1,TGCAGTGCTACTACAGGGGGCGGGACCCAGTACTTC,CSATTGGGTQYF
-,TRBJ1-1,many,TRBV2,TGTGCCAGCAGTGCGAGCAACACTGAAGCTTTCTTT,CASSASNTEAFF
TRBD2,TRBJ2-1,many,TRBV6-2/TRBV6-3,TGTGCCACCAGGGGACTAGCGGGGGGTTCGTCCTACAATGAGCAGTTCTTC,CATRGLAGGSSYNEQFF
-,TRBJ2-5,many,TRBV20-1,TGCAGTGCTAGCTTAATATTGGGGGAGACCCAGTACTTC,CSASLILGETQYF
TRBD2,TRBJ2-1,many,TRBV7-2,TGTGCCAGCAGCCTAGGGACTAGGAGCTCCTACAATGAGCAGTTCTTC,CASSLGTRSSYNEQFF
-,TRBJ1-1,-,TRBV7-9,TGTGCCAGCGGTGAATTCTCTGAAGCTTTCTTT,CASGEFSEAFF
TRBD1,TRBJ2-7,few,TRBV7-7,TGTGCTAGCAGCTTAGGACAGGGGCATCTCAACGAGCAGTACTTC,CASSLGQGHLNEQYF
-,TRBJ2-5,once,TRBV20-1,TGCTGTGCTAGAGACGGCGCACAGGCGTACCAAGAGACCCAGTACTTC,CCARDGAQAYQETQYF
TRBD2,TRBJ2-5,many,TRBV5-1,TGCGCCAGTCAACCAGGGACCACCGGGGGGGAGACCCAGTACTTC,CASQPGTTGGETQYF
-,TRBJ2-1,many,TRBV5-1,TGCGCCAGCGCCTTTTCTGCGGGATCGCACAATGAGCAGTTCTTC,CASAFSAGSHNEQFF
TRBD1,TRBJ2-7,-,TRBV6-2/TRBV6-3,TGTGCCAGCAGTTATACGGACAGGTCCTACGAGCAGTACTTC,CASSYTDRSYEQYF
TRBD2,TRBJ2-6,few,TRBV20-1,TGCAGTGCTAGCGCGGGAGTTTGGGGAGGGGCCAACGTCCTGACTTTC,CSASAGVWGGANVLTF
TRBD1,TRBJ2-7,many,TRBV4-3,TGCGCCAGCAGCCACGCTACCGGGACAGCCTCCTACGAGCAGTACTTC,CASSHATGTASYEQYF
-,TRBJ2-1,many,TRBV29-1,TGCAGCGTTGTCCCCTCCTACAATGAGCAGTTCTTC,CSVVPSYNEQFF
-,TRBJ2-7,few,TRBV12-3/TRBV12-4,TGTGCCAGCAGTCGTCAGGACATCTACGAGCAGTACTTC,CASSRQDIYEQYF
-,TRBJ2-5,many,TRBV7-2,TGTGCCAGCAGCGCTCATCCTACCAAACGGGAGACCCAGTACTTC,CASSAHPTKRETQYF
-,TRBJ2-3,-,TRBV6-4,TGTGCCAGCAGTGACGGGACCGGCACAGATACGCAGTATTTT,CASSDGTGTDTQYF
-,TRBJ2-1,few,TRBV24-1,TGTGCCACCAGTGATTTATATGAGCAGTTCTTC,CATSDLYEQFF
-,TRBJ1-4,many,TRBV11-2,TGTGCCAGCAGCTTAGTTCCGGGACGGGAAAAACTGTTTTTT,CASSLVPGREKLFF
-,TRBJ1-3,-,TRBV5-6,TGTGCCAGCAGCTTCCCCTCTGGAAACACCATATATTTT,CASSFPSGNTIYF
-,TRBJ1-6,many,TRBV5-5,TGTGCCAGCAGCTTGGTGCAAGGGACGAATTCACCCCTCCACTTT,CASSLVQGTNSPLHF
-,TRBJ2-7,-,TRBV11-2,TGTGCCAGCAGCTCCGCTAGCTTAACGGGAGAGGGATATTACGAGCAGTACTTC,CASSSASLTGEGYYEQYF
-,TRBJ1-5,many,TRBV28,TGTGCCAGCAGTCCCCCGAGGGGACGCAATCAGCCCCAGCATTTT,CASSPPRGRNQPQHF
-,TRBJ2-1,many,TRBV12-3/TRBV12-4,TGTGCCAGCAGTTTAGTCGGGGGCCAACCTTACAATGAGCAGTTCTTC,CASSLVGGQPYNEQFF